The T cell receptor (beta chain) described here comes from a study of regulatory T cells in long-lasting Graves disease. Study context: Under 3 months of antithyroid drugs had been taken by newly diagnosed Graves' patients.

Germline values: CDR1 SGHTS, CDR2 YDEGEE. Unmatched junction bases numbered 14, after V lost 1 base and J lost 4 bases. This CDR3 is 18 amino acids long. The table lists this clonotype with many counts. In building TCR beta libraries, iRepertoire HTBI primers were used together with Arm-PCR of CDR3 regions. One entry per CDR3 protein, called by TCRdb with MiXCR from the multiplex PCR reads. The sample carries approximately 400,000 distinct CDR3 sequences, approximately 15% recorded once. The time point was: newly diagnosed GD, antithyroid drugs for less than 3 months. The TCR library was made from RNA that had been extracted from PBMCs in TRIzol. The sample was also reused in another study, on T cells in Graves' hyperthyroidism and ophthalmopathy. That source adds: A model of 13 V-J pairs discriminated ophthalmopathy from stable hyperthyroidism.

This clonotype originated in a woman aged 40 to 50 with Graves disease. This sequence joins TRBV5-8 and TRBJ1-2; 9 nucleotides line up with TRBD1. The sample here was peripheral blood mononuclear cells (PBMCs), taken at new diagnosis, from a patient treated with antithyroid drugs. This CDR3 reads CASSLTLGTGLGFYGYTF. DNA for the CDR3: TGTGCCAGCAGCTTGACCCTGGGGACAGGGTTAGGGTTCTATGGCTACACCTTC.